This is a list of T cell receptor beta chains from one sample in a study of T cells in Graves' hyperthyroidism and ophthalmopathy. Via MiXCR, TCRdb re-called the multiplex PCR reads, giving one row per CDR3 protein. The sample includes roughly 570,000 distinct CDR3 sequences, around 46% of them seen just once. Source material: peripheral blood or thyroid tissue (not recorded which). These receptors all come from a woman under 30 with Graves' hyperthyroidism. The CDR3 runs from the conserved cysteine through the conserved F or W. Each record gives: clone size, D gene, J gene, V gene, CDR3 length, CDR3 protein, CDR3 DNA. The D gene is left open where the match is weak. Clone size is given for some rows only: seen once, a few or many times, or a class if the clone is expanded.

clone size: .
D gene: TRBD2
J gene: TRBJ2-1
V gene: TRBV7-9
CDR3 length: 14
CDR3 protein: CASSLGLAGGGQFF
CDR3 DNA: TGTGCCAGCAGCTTAGGACTAGCGGGAGGAGGGCAGTTCTTC

clone size: .
D gene: .
J gene: TRBJ1-1
V gene: TRBV29-1
CDR3 length: 13
CDR3 protein: CSVEDLGGTEAFF
CDR3 DNA: TGCAGCGTTGAAGATCTGGGCGGCACTGAAGCTTTCTTT

clone size: .
D gene: .
J gene: TRBJ1-4
V gene: TRBV29-1
CDR3 length: 12
CDR3 protein: CSVEYRAGKLFF
CDR3 DNA: TGCAGCGTTGAATACAGGGCCGGAAAACTGTTTTTT

clone size: many
D gene: .
J gene: TRBJ1-2
V gene: TRBV7-9
CDR3 length: 14
CDR3 protein: CASSPQGTYYGYTF
CDR3 DNA: TGTGCCAGCAGCCCGCAGGGTACCTACTATGGCTACACCTTC

clone size: .
D gene: TRBD1
J gene: TRBJ2-2
V gene: TRBV6-1
CDR3 length: 16
CDR3 protein: CASSEAGTANTGELFF
CDR3 DNA: TGTGCCAGCAGTGAAGCCGGGACAGCGAACACCGGGGAGCTGTTTTTT

clone size: .
D gene: TRBD2
J gene: TRBJ2-5
V gene: TRBV5-4
CDR3 length: 16
CDR3 protein: CASSQGTSGTPGTQYF
CDR3 DNA: TGTGCCAGCAGCCAGGGGACTAGCGGGACCCCGGGGACCCAGTACTTC

clone size: .
D gene: TRBD1
J gene: TRBJ1-2
V gene: TRBV11-3
CDR3 length: 16
CDR3 protein: CASSDLSGQGVNGYTF
CDR3 DNA: TGTGCCAGCAGCGACTTATCGGGACAGGGGGTCAATGGCTACACCTTC

clone size: many
D gene: .
J gene: TRBJ2-5
V gene: TRBV7-2
CDR3 length: 16
CDR3 protein: CASSPGSSRVQETQYF
CDR3 DNA: TGTGCCAGCAGCCCCGGGTCTAGCAGGGTGCAAGAGACCCAGTACTTC

clone size: .
D gene: TRBD2
J gene: TRBJ2-5
V gene: TRBV7-1
CDR3 length: 17
CDR3 protein: CASSAPGLASRSETQYF
CDR3 DNA: TGTGCCAGCAGCGCCCCGGGACTAGCGTCACGTTCAGAGACCCAGTACTTC

clone size: .
D gene: .
J gene: TRBJ2-5
V gene: TRBV18
CDR3 length: 17
CDR3 protein: CASSPPWWLKEGETQYF
CDR3 DNA: TGTGCCAGCTCACCACCATGGTGGTTGAAGGAGGGAGAGACCCAGTACTTC

clone size: .
D gene: TRBD2
J gene: TRBJ2-5
V gene: TRBV5-1
CDR3 length: 18
CDR3 protein: CASSLGTSGRALGETQYF
CDR3 DNA: TGCGCCAGCAGCTTGGGGACTAGCGGGAGGGCCTTAGGAGAGACCCAGTACTTC

clone size: .
D gene: .
J gene: TRBJ2-7
V gene: TRBV15
CDR3 length: 12
CDR3 protein: CATSRGIGEQYF
CDR3 DNA: TGTGCCACCAGCAGAGGGATCGGAGAGCAGTACTTC

clone size: .
D gene: TRBD2
J gene: TRBJ2-2
V gene: TRBV14
CDR3 length: 16
CDR3 protein: CASSPNLAGNAGELFF
CDR3 DNA: TGTGCCAGCAGCCCAAATCTAGCGGGAAACGCCGGGGAGCTGTTTTTT

clone size: .
D gene: TRBD2
J gene: TRBJ2-1
V gene: TRBV5-1
CDR3 length: 17
CDR3 protein: CASSSPHRLAGNNEQFF
CDR3 DNA: TGCGCCAGCAGCTCTCCCCACCGACTAGCGGGAAACAATGAGCAGTTCTTC

clone size: many
D gene: .
J gene: TRBJ1-1
V gene: TRBV5-1
CDR3 length: 16
CDR3 protein: CASSWGPTAPNTEAFF
CDR3 DNA: TGCGCCAGCAGCTGGGGTCCCACCGCCCCGAACACTGAAGCTTTCTTT

clone size: .
D gene: TRBD1
J gene: TRBJ2-7
V gene: TRBV29-1
CDR3 length: 14
CDR3 protein: CSVRAGGLTYEQYF
CDR3 DNA: TGCAGCGTTAGGGCAGGGGGTCTTACCTACGAGCAGTACTTC

clone size: few
D gene: TRBD1
J gene: TRBJ1-1
V gene: TRBV18
CDR3 length: 14
CDR3 protein: CASSTTGLNTEAFF
CDR3 DNA: TGTGCCAGCTCTACGACAGGGTTGAACACTGAAGCTTTCTTT

clone size: many
D gene: .
J gene: TRBJ2-7
V gene: TRBV29-1
CDR3 length: 14
CDR3 protein: CSVVLARVIDEQYF
CDR3 DNA: TGCAGCGTTGTACTAGCACGGGTTATTGACGAGCAGTACTTC

clone size: few
D gene: .
J gene: TRBJ1-1
V gene: TRBV9
CDR3 length: 13
CDR3 protein: CASSVGGSPEAFF
CDR3 DNA: TGTGCCAGCAGCGTAGGGGGTTCTCCTGAAGCTTTCTTT

clone size: .
D gene: TRBD1
J gene: TRBJ1-2
V gene: TRBV29-1
CDR3 length: 13
CDR3 protein: CSVRAGGSDGYTF
CDR3 DNA: TGCAGCGTTAGGGCAGGGGGGAGTGATGGCTACACCTTC

clone size: .
D gene: .
J gene: TRBJ1-4
V gene: TRBV11-2
CDR3 length: 14
CDR3 protein: CASSPPGTNEKLFF
CDR3 DNA: TGTGCCAGCAGCCCCCCTGGGACAAATGAAAAACTGTTTTTT

clone size: .
D gene: .
J gene: TRBJ2-1
V gene: TRBV7-8
CDR3 length: 16
CDR3 protein: CASSLSADSSHNEQFF
CDR3 DNA: TGTGCCAGCAGCCTATCGGCAGATAGCTCCCACAATGAGCAGTTCTTC

clone size: .
D gene: .
J gene: TRBJ2-5
V gene: TRBV10-3
CDR3 length: 13
CDR3 protein: CAISETGRQPQYF
CDR3 DNA: TGTGCCATCAGTGAGACAGGGAGGCAGCCCCAGTACTTC

clone size: many
D gene: .
J gene: TRBJ2-7
V gene: TRBV7-2
CDR3 length: 16
CDR3 protein: CASSLPGADDSYEQYF
CDR3 DNA: TGTGCCAGCAGCCTCCCCGGGGCGGATGATTCCTACGAGCAGTACTTC

clone size: few
D gene: TRBD2
J gene: TRBJ2-2
V gene: TRBV11-3
CDR3 length: 16
CDR3 protein: CASSLGTSGSTGELFF
CDR3 DNA: TGTGCCAGCAGCTTAGGGACTAGCGGGAGTACCGGGGAGCTGTTTTTT

clone size: .
D gene: TRBD1
J gene: TRBJ1-2
V gene: TRBV5-1
CDR3 length: 13
CDR3 protein: CASSFGGTGSYTF
CDR3 DNA: TGCGCCAGCAGCTTTGGCGGGACAGGTAGCTACACCTTC

clone size: few
D gene: TRBD1
J gene: TRBJ1-2
V gene: TRBV30
CDR3 length: 13
CDR3 protein: CAWSSGGDYGYTF
CDR3 DNA: TGTGCCTGGAGTTCAGGGGGCGACTATGGCTACACCTTC

clone size: .
D gene: .
J gene: TRBJ2-4
V gene: TRBV14
CDR3 length: 14
CDR3 protein: CASSHRGRVDIQYF
CDR3 DNA: TGTGCCAGCAGCCATCGGGGTAGGGTGGACATTCAGTACTTC

clone size: .
D gene: TRBD1
J gene: TRBJ1-1
V gene: TRBV28
CDR3 length: 16
CDR3 protein: CASSLWSRGRPPEAFF
CDR3 DNA: TGTGCCAGCAGTTTATGGAGCAGGGGGCGCCCCCCCGAAGCTTTCTTT

clone size: once
D gene: TRBD1
J gene: TRBJ1-5
V gene: TRBV29-1
CDR3 length: 13
CDR3 protein: CSARQGAGEPQHF
CDR3 DNA: TGCAGCGCTAGACAGGGCGCGGGGGAGCCCCAGCATTTT

clone size: .
D gene: .
J gene: TRBJ2-2
V gene: TRBV10-2
CDR3 length: 14
CDR3 protein: CASSGGPGTGELFF
CDR3 DNA: TGCGCCAGCAGCGGAGGGCCGGGCACCGGAGAGCTGTTTTTT

clone size: .
D gene: TRBD1
J gene: TRBJ1-2
V gene: TRBV25-1
CDR3 length: 13
CDR3 protein: CASGAQGGRGYTF
CDR3 DNA: TGTGCCAGCGGAGCACAGGGGGGAAGAGGCTACACCTTC

clone size: many
D gene: TRBD1
J gene: TRBJ1-1
V gene: TRBV12-3/TRBV12-4
CDR3 length: 14
CDR3 protein: CASSSRGQGSEAFF
CDR3 DNA: TGTGCCAGCAGTTCAAGGGGACAGGGATCTGAAGCTTTCTTT

clone size: many
D gene: .
J gene: TRBJ1-1
V gene: TRBV12-3/TRBV12-4
CDR3 length: 12
CDR3 protein: CASSFESTEAFF
CDR3 DNA: TGTGCCAGCAGTTTTGAGAGTACTGAAGCTTTCTTT

clone size: .
D gene: TRBD2
J gene: TRBJ2-5
V gene: TRBV12-3/TRBV12-4
CDR3 length: 13
CDR3 protein: CASSMTSRVGQYF
CDR3 DNA: TGTGCCAGCAGTATGACTAGCAGGGTGGGCCAGTACTTC

clone size: .
D gene: .
J gene: TRBJ1-5
V gene: TRBV6-2/TRBV6-3
CDR3 length: 14
CDR3 protein: CASRDSYSNQPQHF
CDR3 DNA: TGTGCCAGCAGGGACTCCTATAGCAATCAGCCCCAGCATTTT

clone size: many
D gene: .
J gene: TRBJ1-1
V gene: TRBV29-1
CDR3 length: 13
CDR3 protein: CSVEGGEEAEAFF
CDR3 DNA: TGCAGCGTTGAAGGGGGGGAGGAAGCTGAAGCTTTCTTT

clone size: .
D gene: .
J gene: TRBJ1-4
V gene: TRBV20-1
CDR3 length: 14
CDR3 protein: CSARRPGANEKLFF
CDR3 DNA: TGCAGTGCTAGACGGCCAGGGGCTAATGAAAAACTGTTTTTT

clone size: many
D gene: .
J gene: TRBJ1-5
V gene: TRBV19
CDR3 length: 14
CDR3 protein: CASSTRQGNQPQHF
CDR3 DNA: TGTGCCAGTAGCACCCGACAGGGCAATCAGCCCCAGCATTTT

clone size: many
D gene: .
J gene: TRBJ1-5
V gene: TRBV5-6
CDR3 length: 18
CDR3 protein: CASSLNAQQGDSNQPQHF
CDR3 DNA: TGTGCCAGCAGCTTGAACGCCCAGCAGGGAGATAGCAATCAGCCCCAGCATTTT

clone size: many
D gene: .
J gene: TRBJ2-5
V gene: TRBV3-1
CDR3 length: 14
CDR3 protein: CASSHGATSETQYF
CDR3 DNA: TGTGCCAGCAGCCATGGAGCCACCTCGGAGACCCAGTACTTC

clone size: once
D gene: .
J gene: TRBJ1-5
V gene: TRBV9
CDR3 length: 15
CDR3 protein: CASSAQDRGNQPQHF
CDR3 DNA: TGTGCCAGCAGCGCACAGGACAGAGGCAATCAGCCCCAGCATTTT

clone size: many
D gene: .
J gene: TRBJ2-5
V gene: TRBV10-3
CDR3 length: 12
CDR3 protein: CAISETEETQYF
CDR3 DNA: TGTGCCATCAGTGAAACAGAAGAGACCCAGTACTTC

clone size: many
D gene: TRBD1
J gene: TRBJ1-6
V gene: TRBV27
CDR3 length: 12
CDR3 protein: CASGNRGQTLHF
CDR3 DNA: TGTGCCAGCGGAAACAGGGGGCAGACCCTCCACTTT

clone size: once
D gene: .
J gene: TRBJ1-5
V gene: TRBV7-3
CDR3 length: 17
CDR3 protein: CASSLDTAVVSNQPQHF
CDR3 DNA: TGTGCCAGCAGCTTAGACACTGCTGTCGTTAGCAATCAGCCCCAGCATTTT

clone size: .
D gene: .
J gene: TRBJ2-7
V gene: TRBV7-9
CDR3 length: 13
CDR3 protein: CASTRGGDYEQYF
CDR3 DNA: TGTGCCAGCACCCGAGGGGGTGACTACGAGCAGTACTTC

clone size: .
D gene: .
J gene: TRBJ2-7
V gene: TRBV15
CDR3 length: 14
CDR3 protein: CAASREGPVGEQYF
CDR3 DNA: TGTGCCGCCAGCAGAGAGGGACCAGTCGGCGAGCAGTACTTC

clone size: few
D gene: TRBD2
J gene: TRBJ2-7
V gene: TRBV2
CDR3 length: 14
CDR3 protein: CASIAGDDGNEQYF
CDR3 DNA: TGTGCCAGCATAGCGGGAGACGACGGCAATGAGCAGTACTTC

clone size: many
D gene: TRBD2
J gene: TRBJ2-7
V gene: TRBV20-1
CDR3 length: 17
CDR3 protein: CSASLFWPGGRSYEQYF
CDR3 DNA: TGCAGTGCTAGTCTGTTTTGGCCGGGGGGAAGGTCCTACGAGCAGTACTTC

clone size: few
D gene: .
J gene: TRBJ2-1
V gene: TRBV11-2
CDR3 length: 14
CDR3 protein: CASSFERVGNEQFF
CDR3 DNA: TGTGCCAGCAGCTTTGAACGAGTGGGGAATGAGCAGTTCTTC